These 12 T cell receptor beta chains share one sample of origin, sequenced in a study of regulatory T cells in long-lasting Graves disease. Sequencing libraries for TCR beta were prepared with iRepertoire HTBI primers and Arm-PCR of CDR3 regions. One entry per CDR3 protein results from TCRdb running MiXCR on the multiplex PCR reads. The profile covers a few hundred thousand distinct CDR3 sequences, with roughly a fifth appearing a single time and around three fifths taken by the ten largest. Time point denoted: persistent/refractory GD, antithyroid drugs over 5 years with positive TRAb. The TCR library used RNA extracted from PBMCs. The sample was peripheral blood mononuclear cells (PBMCs), taken when the disease was refractory, from a patient treated with antithyroid drugs. These receptors were taken from a female donor with Graves disease.

This clonotype came up many times. The chain carries TRBV7-2 and TRBJ2-5; the D gene is possibly TRBD1 (6 bases). With 2 bases removed from V and 5 bases from J, the gap between germline ends came to 15 bases. CDR1 is SGHTA and CDR2 is FQGNSA in the germline V gene. This CDR3 has 15 amino acids. The CDR3, as DNA: TGTGCCAGCAGCTTATCAGGGGCAGGGCCGGAGACCCAGTACTTC. Translation gives CASSLSGAGPETQYF.

Details on this clonotype: A much larger clone differs by one base, so this may be a read error. The V gene is TRBV20-1, the J gene TRBJ1-2, with TRBD1 matching 8 bases. The length of the CDR3 is 13 residues. Germline lookup yields CDR1 DFQATT and CDR2 SNEGSKA (reference sequence). Here the CDR3 DNA reads TGCAATGCTAGGACAGGGAACGACTATGGCTACACCTTC. It is translated as CNARTGNDYGYTF.

This clonotype was observed a few times. J is TRBJ1-5 and V is TRBV20-1, with D possibly being TRBD1 (5 bases). The CDR3 has 14 amino acids. V lost 6 bases and J lost 0, with 12 bases in between. Germline assignment: CDR1 DFQATT and CDR2 SNEGSKA (reference sequence). The CDR3 reads CSAATADSNQPQHF. The CDR3 coding sequence is TGCAGTGCCGCGACAGCGGATAGCAATCAGCCCCAGCATTTT.

This clonotype came up many times. One junction end disagrees with the germline gene, perhaps due to a read error. This sequence joins TRBV2 and TRBJ2-7, with 7 positions matching TRBD1. CDR3 length: 11 residues. Germline V gives CDR1 SNHLY, CDR2 FYNNEI. CDR3 in amino acids: CATDSGTVLHF. In DNA form, the CDR3 reads TGTGCCACCGACTCGGGGACAGTATTGCACTTC.

This clonotype has at least ten counts. The V and J genes are TRBV20-1 and TRBJ2-5, with D possibly matching TRBD2 (6 bases). The CDR3 is made up of 11 amino acids. CDR1 DFQATT and CDR2 SNEGSKA come from the germline V gene (reference sequence). The CDR3 loop is CSPGGQETQYF. CDR3 nucleotide sequence: TGCAGCCCCGGGGGACAAGAGACCCAGTACTTC.

The chain couples TRBV4-3 to TRBJ1-1; a weak D match, TRBD1 (6 bases). Looked up from germline, CDR1 is LGHNA and CDR2 is YSLEER. CDR3 size: 15 residues. The V end was cut by 0 bases, the J end by 6 bases, with 14 bases between. CDR3 coding DNA: TGCGCCAGCAGCCAAGATGGGGCAGGGGACTCTGAAGCTTTCTTT. Its protein product is CASSQDGAGDSEAFF.

This clonotype appeared many times. The chain joins TRBV5-1 to TRBJ2-7; 8 nucleotides line up with TRBD1. The CDR3 is 16 amino acids. CDR1 is SGHRS and CDR2 is YFSETQ in the germline V gene. With 0 bases clipped from V and 5 bases from J, the junction kept 10 bases outside the gene matches. The CDR3 region has the DNA TGCGCCAGCAGCTTGGCCCCCGGACAGGGTAGTAACGAGCAGTACTTC. It codes for CASSLAPGQGSNEQYF.

Notes on this clonotype: This may arise from a read error, as a much more abundant clone is one base away. The chain employs TRBV2 and TRBJ2-2, with D maybe TRBD2 (5 bases). Germline-derived CDR1 and CDR2 are SNHLY and FYNNEI. This CDR3 region has 14 residues. The CDR3: CASSVDQNTGELSF. DNA for the CDR3: TGTGCCAGCAGTGTGGACCAGAACACCGGGGAGCTGTCTTTT.

This clonotype has just a few counts. The rearrangement links TRBV12-3 or TRBV12-4 to TRBJ2-1, with D perhaps assigned TRBD1 or TRBD2 (6 bases each). The CDR3 is 15 amino acids. The V gene lost 6 bases and the J gene lost 7 bases, with 19 bases spanning the gap. In DNA, the CDR3 is TGTGCCAGCAGCCGGAGGGGGGAGAGTAGGAATGAGCAGTTCTTC. It specifies CASSRRGESRNEQFF.

The sample holds many counts of this clonotype. V gene TRBV28 combines with J gene TRBJ1-1; no reliable D call. This CDR3 is built from 13 residues. V shed 10 bases and J shed 4 bases, with 16 bases lying between them. Germline lookup yields CDR1 MDHEN and CDR2 SYDVKM. CDR3 region: CATFEGEFTEAFF. CDR3 nucleotides: TGTGCCACCTTCGAGGGCGAGTTCACTGAAGCTTTCTTT.

This clonotype was counted ten times or more. The chain employs TRBV28 and TRBJ1-2, with TRBD1 matching 9 bases. Looked up from germline, CDR1 is MDHEN and CDR2 is SYDVKM. V lost 6 bases and J lost 5; bases outside the gene matches: 7. The length of the CDR3 is 14 residues. The CDR3, as DNA: TGTGCCAGCAGGGGGGCCGACAGGGGGTATGGCTACACCTTC. It translates to CASRGADRGYGYTF.

As concerns this clonotype: A far more abundant clone sits one base away, making this likely a read error. The rearrangement uses TRBV11-1 and TRBJ1-1; D is undetermined. Trimming cost V 4 bases and J 1 base, with 10 bases left between them. This CDR3 region has 14 residues. The V gene's germline CDR1 is SGHAT and CDR2 FQDESV (reference sequence). The CDR3 bases are TGTGCCAGCAGCTCCCAGCAACAGAACACTGAAGCTTTCTTT. It specifies CASSSQQQNTEAFF.